A selection of T cell receptor beta chains follows, all from one sample in a study of T cells expressing NK-cell markers. TCRdb reprocessed the 5' RACE reads and keeps a single row for each CDR3 protein, giving no DNA. Found here are 150,000 to 200,000 distinct CDR3 sequences; the top ten clones hold 20% to 25%. Sequencing was performed on blood T cells: a sorted CD56 or NKG2C T cell subset, CD4+ or CD8+ T cells, or bulk PBMC T cells (not recorded which). These receptor sequences come from a man aged 18-69 years in good health. The CDR3 runs from the conserved cysteine through the conserved F or W. Fields, in order: J gene, V gene, CDR3 length, CDR3 protein.

>TRBJ2-7|TRBV11-2|13
CASSLGRSYEQYF
>TRBJ2-1|TRBV6-1|13
CASSALGIGEQFF
>TRBJ1-2|TRBV5-5|15
CASSLDQQSFYGYTF
>TRBJ2-4|TRBV6-6|12
CAVLGVSNIQYF
>TRBJ2-3|TRBV6-5|14
CASSYSTSLDTQYF
>TRBJ1-2|TRBV6-1|13
CASSRTEFYGYTF
>TRBJ1-1|TRBV20-1|14
CSARRTGANTEAFF
>TRBJ2-2|TRBV6-1|12
CAIKGGTGELFF
>TRBJ2-5|TRBV20-1|18
CSATGTVISAQNQETQYF
>TRBJ2-3|TRBV5-1|16
CASSYPTSGGPITQYF
>TRBJ2-5|TRBV15|15
CATSRERQGAETQYF
>TRBJ2-7|TRBV4-1|15
CASSQAGGGTYEQYF
>TRBJ2-3|TRBV4-1|17
CASSQGVVASGADTQYF
>TRBJ2-5|TRBV9|14
CASSPLTYQETQYF
>TRBJ1-2|TRBV5-1|14
CASSLFGDTYGYTF
>TRBJ2-7|TRBV20-1|14
CSAESGGTSYEQYF
>TRBJ1-1|TRBV9|16
CASSGLRGLDYTEAFF
>TRBJ2-7|TRBV6-2/TRBV6-3|19
CASSFFLFERNADSYEQYF
>TRBJ2-2|TRBV7-8|18
CASSLEGYRGGYTGELFF
>TRBJ1-5|TRBV5-1|14
CASSAGQGDQPQHF
>TRBJ2-7|TRBV30|14
CAWTPGARSYEQYF
>TRBJ1-2|TRBV6-1|14
CASMGQGVSGGYTF
>TRBJ1-1|TRBV7-9|15
CASSLAPLGSAEAFF
>TRBJ2-7|TRBV6-2/TRBV6-3|16
CASSYPMTGTDYEQYF
>TRBJ2-1|TRBV28|14
CASRGGVRYNEQFF
>TRBJ1-2|TRBV19|14
CASSTGEAYYGYTF
>TRBJ1-3|TRBV27|14
CASRAQGSGNTIYF
>TRBJ2-2|TRBV23-1|16
CASSQSDRGWPGSCFF
>TRBJ1-3|TRBV19|12
CASSIDGNTIYF
>TRBJ1-5|TRBV4-1|15
CASSVLSESNQPQHF
>TRBJ2-1|TRBV7-9|11
CAIPLGGEQFF
>TRBJ1-1|TRBV7-6|14
CASSLGTGGDEAFF
>TRBJ2-1|TRBV19|15
CATQILAGSYTEQFF